These 15 T cell receptor beta chains were all obtained from the same sample, sequenced in a study of blood T cell repertoires in COVID-19. Produced via immunoSEQ multiplex PCR; TCRdb's table is partial and in-frame only. The table has 200,000 to 300,000 clones, about 86% seen once; the top ten hold roughly 9.6%. The specimen sequenced was peripheral blood. The receptors originated from a woman aged 80 or older with acute or convalescent COVID-19.

The CDR3 DNA follows: TGTGCCAGCAGTCAAAGGACAGCGAACACCGGGGAGCTGTTTTTT. It translates to CASSQRTANTGELFF. This chain joins TRBV2 and TRBJ2-2; the D gene is possibly TRBD1 (6 bases). CDR3 length: 15 amino acids. The V gene's germline CDR1 is SNHLY and CDR2 FYNNEI. Trimming pared 5 bases from V and 0 bases from J, leaving 10 bases between.

Here the CDR3 DNA reads TGTGCCAGCAGCCAATCAGGGGCCGGGGAAAAACTGTTTTTT. Residues: CASSQSGAGEKLFF. The J gene is TRBJ1-4, the V gene TRBV3-1 (or the pseudogene TRBV3-2), with D perhaps TRBD1 (6 bases). The length of the CDR3 is 14 residues. The germline CDR1 and CDR2 sequences are LGHDT and YNNKEL (reference sequence). Between the trimmed V and J ends, which lost 2 bases and 8 bases, there was a span of 12 bases.

The rearrangement joins TRBV7-3 to TRBJ2-3; TRBD1 matches at 7 bases. V shed 4 bases and J 3 bases; nucleotides not matched to a gene: 10. The CDR3 is made up of 16 amino acids. CDR1 and CDR2 (germline): SGHTA, FQGTGA. The DNA for the CDR3 is TGTGCCAGCAGCTCCCGCCGGACAGGCGGGACAGATACGCAGTATTTT. This sequence encodes CASSSRRTGGTDTQYF.

The gene calls are TRBV2 and TRBJ1-1, with TRBD1 matching 7 bases. Germline CDR1 SNHLY, CDR2 FYNNEI. The V gene end was trimmed by 2 bases and the J gene end by 4 bases; junction bases not matched to a gene: 4. The length of the CDR3 is 14 residues. This CDR3 is CASSETQGVTEAFF. CDR3 bases: TGTGCCAGCAGTGAAACTCAGGGGGTCACTGAAGCTTTCTTT.

The chain is built from TRBV5-1 and TRBJ1-1; TRBD1 aligns across 9 bases. J was trimmed by 3 bases and V by 5 bases; bases with no gene match: 8. The CDR3 is made up of 15 amino acids. The germline gives CDR1 SGHRS, CDR2 YFSETQ. The CDR3 region has the DNA TGCGCCAGCAGTAGGACAGGGGAGGAATACACTGAAGCTTTCTTT. It specifies CASSRTGEEYTEAFF.

V and J are TRBV7-6 and TRBJ2-1; the match to TRBD2 covers 11 bases. The trim removed 4 bases at V and 4 bases at J, leaving 6 bases unmatched. Germline CDR1 and CDR2: SGHVS and FNYEAQ. The CDR3 length is 16 residues. This chain's CDR3 is CASSYRTSGSYNEQFF. The CDR3 region has the DNA TGTGCCAGCAGCTACCGGACTAGCGGGTCTTACAATGAGCAGTTCTTC.

The J gene is TRBJ1-3, the V gene TRBV29-1; 8 nucleotides align to TRBD1. Germline lookup yields CDR1 SQVTM and CDR2 ANQGSEA. This CDR3 region has 13 residues. J gave up 4 bases and V 7 bases, and 6 bases lay outside the gene matches. The CDR3 nucleotides are TGCAGCGCTCATCAGGGGGCAGGAAACACCATATATTTT. Translation gives CSAHQGAGNTIYF.

V gene TRBV6-6 combines with J gene TRBJ2-1; TRBD2 matches 7 bases. Germline V gene lookup returns CDR1 MNHNY and CDR2 SVGAGI (reference sequence). The CDR3 covers 15 residues. Trimming removed 6 bases from V and 5 bases from J; junction bases left unmatched: 10. The CDR3 DNA follows: TGTGCCAGCAGCCGAACCTCGGGGGGACACAATGAGCAGTTCTTC. Translated: CASSRTSGGHNEQFF.

The chain links TRBV5-1 to TRBJ1-3; no reliable D call. CDR1 and CDR2 (germline): SGHRS, YFSETQ. The V end was cut by 7 bases, the J end by 0 bases, with 11 bases between. The CDR3 covers 14 residues. CDR3 loop: CASGQTGSGNTIYF. For the CDR3, the DNA is TGCGCCAGCGGCCAAACGGGCTCTGGAAACACCATATATTTT.

This clone was seen a single time. The chain uses TRBV23-1 and TRBJ2-3; D gene unclear. TRBV23-1 is reported as an ORF; its role is uncertain. V gave up 3 bases and J gave up 4 bases, with 29 bases separating them. The length of the CDR3 is 20 residues. CDR3 nucleotide sequence: TGCGCCAGCAGTCACAATATTACCGGTGCGGCTCCGAGAAGCGCAGATACGCAGTATTTT. It yields the protein CASSHNITGAAPRSADTQYF.

There are a few counts of this clone. The chain is built from TRBV16 and TRBJ2-4; D not resolved. V was trimmed by 0 bases and J by 5 bases, leaving 5 bases between them. The CDR3 covers 13 residues. Germline V gene sequence: CDR1 KGHSY, CDR2 FQNENV. DNA for the CDR3: TGTGCCAGCAGCCAATCCGTAGAAAACATTCAGTACTTC. It translates to CASSQSVENIQYF. The full variable domain, completed using reference TRBV16 and TRBJ2-4, is GEEVAQTPKHLVRGEGQKAKLYCAPIKGHSYVFWYQQVLKNEFKFLISFQNENVFDETGMPKERFSAKCLPNSPCSLEIQATKLEDSAVYFCASSQSVENIQYFGAGTRLSVL.

The chain carries TRBV18 and TRBJ1-5; tentative D call: TRBD1 (5 bases). The V and J ends lost 4 bases and 0 bases respectively, with 13 bases between them. The germline gives CDR1 KGHSH, CDR2 LQKENI. This CDR3 has 16 residues. DNA of the CDR3: TGTGCCAGCTCACAGACCGGGGGGGATAGCAATCAGCCCCAGCATTTT. It translates to CASSQTGGDSNQPQHF.

The chain combines TRBV5-4 with TRBJ2-7; TRBD1 might be the D (6 bases). Germline V CDR1 and CDR2: SGHNT, YYREEE (reference sequence). V was pared by 5 bases and J by 3 bases, with 18 bases between. CDR3 length: 15 amino acids. CDR3 nucleotides: TGTGCCAGCAGTCCTTCTGGGACACAGAACTACGAGCAGTACTTC. This codes for CASSPSGTQNYEQYF.

The rearrangement joins TRBV5-1 to TRBJ2-5; a possible D gene is TRBD2 (6 bases). CDR3 length: 14 amino acids. The germline V gene has CDR1 SGHRS and CDR2 YFSETQ. The germline V and J ends were trimmed by 7 bases and 2 bases, with 15 bases remaining between them. CDR3 nucleotide sequence: TGCGCCAGCGCCCACCGGCGGGGTCAAGAGACCCAGTACTTC. Protein: CASAHRRGQETQYF.

The gene calls are TRBV6-6 and TRBJ2-1; 7 nucleotides agree with TRBD1. From germline, CDR1 is MNHNY and CDR2 SVGAGI (reference sequence). Losses at the gene ends were 5 bases for V and 0 bases for J; bases not matched to a gene: 22. The CDR3 consists of 21 residues. The CDR3 DNA reads as TGTGCCAGCAGTCCTCGCGGACAGGCCGCTTATGATTACGGCTCCTACAATGAGCAGTTCTTC. This gives the protein CASSPRGQAAYDYGSYNEQFF.